This TCR beta chain was identified during a study of CXCR3-negative and CXCR3-positive naive CD8 T cells. Study conclusions and caveats: CXCR3-positive naive cells had TRB CDR3s that were more hydrophobic than CXCR3-negative naive cells had.

In the case of this clonotype: What it binds is not known.

Naive CD8+ T cells showed CD45RO-CCR7+CD27+CD95-. The CDR3 consists of 14 residues. Looked up from germline, CDR1 is SQVTM and CDR2 is ANQGSEA. The study made its TRB cDNA libraries by 5' RACE, adding UMI labels. TCRdb re-called the 5' RACE reads; one entry per CDR3 protein, DNA not given. The table lists 100,000 to 150,000 distinct CDR3 sequences, with under 0.5% in the top ten. Sequenced: naive CXCR3- CD8+ T cells from blood. The subset: CD45RO-CCR7+CD27+CD95- naive CD8+ T cells lacking CXCR3 (TNR3-). The genes are TRBV29-1 and TRBJ2-7; TCRdb selects TRBD1, and the lack of DNA leaves this call unchecked. The TCR was taken from a human donor in good health. Some clones in this sample may be carry-over from other donors' samples. The CDR3 loop is CSVQTGTADYEQYF.